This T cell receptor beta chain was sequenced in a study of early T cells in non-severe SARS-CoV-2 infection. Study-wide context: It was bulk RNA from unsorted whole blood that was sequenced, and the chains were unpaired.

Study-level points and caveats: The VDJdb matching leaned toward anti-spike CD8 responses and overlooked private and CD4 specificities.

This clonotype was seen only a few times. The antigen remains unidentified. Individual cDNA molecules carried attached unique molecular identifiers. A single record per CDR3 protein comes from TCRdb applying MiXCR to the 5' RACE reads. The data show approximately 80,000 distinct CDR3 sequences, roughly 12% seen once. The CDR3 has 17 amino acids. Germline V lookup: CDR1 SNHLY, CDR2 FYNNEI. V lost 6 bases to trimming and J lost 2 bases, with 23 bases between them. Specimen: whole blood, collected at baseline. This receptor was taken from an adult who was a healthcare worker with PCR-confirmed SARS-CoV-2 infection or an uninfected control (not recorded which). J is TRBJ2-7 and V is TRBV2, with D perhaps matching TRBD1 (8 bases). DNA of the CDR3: TGTGCCAGCAGCGGGGGGCCTTACCGGGACAGGACCTACGAGCAGTACTTC. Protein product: CASSGGPYRDRTYEQYF.